These T cell receptor beta chains were read from a single sample in a study of shared clonotypes between healthy human individuals. Profiling relied on immunoSEQ multiplex PCR, and the TCRdb table lists in-frame clones only, not all of them. The table includes approximately 2,300,000 clones, 92% detected once. Sequenced material: naive CD4+ T cells from PBMCs. Receptors were obtained from a man aged 18 to 29 in good health. Some clones in this sample may be carry-over from other donors' samples. Each CDR3 is given with its conserved first and last residue.

J,V,CDR3
TRBJ2-3,TRBV11-1,CASSPRDRTRTDTQYF
TRBJ1-2,TRBV28,CATSQYRGYGYTF
TRBJ1-2,TRBV18,CASSPRQTGTNYGYTF
TRBJ1-4,TRBV19,CASSTYRIGDEKLFF
TRBJ2-2,TRBV12-5,CASGSVAGGYTGELFF
TRBJ1-1,TRBV6-5,CASTNDRAPFF
TRBJ2-4,TRBV10-3,CAISEHGADKNIQYF
TRBJ1-4,TRBV7-7,CASSAPGRPNEKLFF
TRBJ1-4,TRBV5-8,CASSFAGGLTNEKLFF
TRBJ1-1,TRBV15,CATSPPVNAEAFF
TRBJ2-2,TRBV1,CTSSQGTGPGWDTGELFF
TRBJ1-5,TRBV19,CASRTAYSNQPQHF
TRBJ2-7,TRBV6-5,CASSRDSYEQYF
TRBJ2-7,TRBV28,CASSLPRQGRYEQYF
TRBJ2-7,TRBV6-5,CASSRRDGAYEQYF